The TCR beta chain described here comes from a study of Ad26.COV2.S vaccination and SARS-CoV-2 variants. The wider study: By the intramuscular route, Ad26.COV2.S was given once, or twice 56 days apart.

Germline lookup yields CDR1 SGHTA and CDR2 FQGTGA. The CDR3 totals 16 residues. With V trimmed by 2 bases and J by 3 bases, 9 bases remained unmatched. Treatment defined: over 15 received Ad26.COV2.S at low or high dose, single or two shots; 5 received placebo; per-sample allocation not given. Sampling was performed 63 days after the first vaccine or placebo injection. In the vaccine, an Ad26 vector expressed the SARS-CoV-2 spike of the Wuhan strain. Profiling relied on immunoSEQ multiplex PCR, and the TCRdb table lists in-frame clones only, not all of them. The table lists about 370,000 clones, about nine tenths of them singletons.

Sequences were derived from peripheral blood, sampled in a trial of Ad26.COV2.S vaccine versus placebo. This clonotype was sampled from a person aged 18-60 years who received the Ad26.COV2.S COVID-19 vaccine or a placebo. The chain employs TRBV7-3 and TRBJ2-5; 7 bases match TRBD2. CDR3 in amino acids: CASSLGTTLGEETQYF. As DNA, the CDR3 is TGTGCCAGCAGCTTAGGGACTACCCTGGGAGAAGAGACCCAGTACTTC.